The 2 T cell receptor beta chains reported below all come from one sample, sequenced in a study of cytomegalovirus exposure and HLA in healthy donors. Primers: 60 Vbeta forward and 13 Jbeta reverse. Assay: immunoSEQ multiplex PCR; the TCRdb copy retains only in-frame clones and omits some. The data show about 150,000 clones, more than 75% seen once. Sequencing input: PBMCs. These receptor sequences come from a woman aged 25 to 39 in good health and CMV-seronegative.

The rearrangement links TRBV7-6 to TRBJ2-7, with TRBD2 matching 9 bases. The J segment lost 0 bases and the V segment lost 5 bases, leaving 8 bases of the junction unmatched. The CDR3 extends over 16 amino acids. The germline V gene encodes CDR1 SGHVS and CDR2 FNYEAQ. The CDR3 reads CASSRGLAGISYEQYF. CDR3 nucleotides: TGTGCCAGCAGCCGGGGGCTAGCGGGGATCTCCTACGAGCAGTACTTC. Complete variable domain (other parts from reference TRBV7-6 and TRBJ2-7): GAGVSQSPRYKVTKRGQDVALRCDPISGHVSLYWYRQALGQGPEFLTYFNYEAQQDKSGLPNDRFSAERPEGSISTLTIQRTEQRDSAMYRCASSRGLAGISYEQYFGPGTRLTVT.

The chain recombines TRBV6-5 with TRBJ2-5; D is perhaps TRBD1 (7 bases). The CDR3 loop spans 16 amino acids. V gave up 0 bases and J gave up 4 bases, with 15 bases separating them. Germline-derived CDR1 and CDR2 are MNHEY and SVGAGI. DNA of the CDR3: TGTGCCAGCAGTTACTCGGATGCCAGGGGGGTAGAGACCCAGTACTTC. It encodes CASSYSDARGVETQYF.